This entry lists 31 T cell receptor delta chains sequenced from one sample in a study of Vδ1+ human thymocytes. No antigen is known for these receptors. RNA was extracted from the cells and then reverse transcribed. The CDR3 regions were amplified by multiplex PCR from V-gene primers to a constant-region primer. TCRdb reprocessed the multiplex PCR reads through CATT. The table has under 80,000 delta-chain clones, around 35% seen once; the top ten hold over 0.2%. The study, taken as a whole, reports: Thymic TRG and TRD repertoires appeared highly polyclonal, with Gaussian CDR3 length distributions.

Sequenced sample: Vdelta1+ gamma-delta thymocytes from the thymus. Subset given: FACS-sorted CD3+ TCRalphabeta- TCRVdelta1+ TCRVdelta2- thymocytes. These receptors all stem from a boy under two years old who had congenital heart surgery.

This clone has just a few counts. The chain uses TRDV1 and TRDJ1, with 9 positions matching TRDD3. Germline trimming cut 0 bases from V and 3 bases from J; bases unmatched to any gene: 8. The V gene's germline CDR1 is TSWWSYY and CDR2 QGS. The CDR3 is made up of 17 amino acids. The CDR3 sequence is CALGELLLGDSADKLIF. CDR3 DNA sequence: TGTGCTCTTGGGGAACTACTCCTGGGGGATTCGGCCGATAAACTCATCTTT.

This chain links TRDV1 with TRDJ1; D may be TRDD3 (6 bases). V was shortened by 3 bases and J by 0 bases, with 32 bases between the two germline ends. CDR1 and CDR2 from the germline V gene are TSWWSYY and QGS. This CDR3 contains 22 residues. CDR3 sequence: CALGEGFWGELGSGFYTDKLIF. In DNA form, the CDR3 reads TGTGCTCTTGGGGAGGGGTTTTGGGGGGAGCTCGGATCGGGTTTTTACACCGATAAACTCATCTTT.

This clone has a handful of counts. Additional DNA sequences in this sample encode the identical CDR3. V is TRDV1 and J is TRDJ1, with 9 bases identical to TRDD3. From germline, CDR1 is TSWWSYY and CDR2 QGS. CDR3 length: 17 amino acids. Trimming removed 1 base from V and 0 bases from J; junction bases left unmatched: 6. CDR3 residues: CALGERYWGTYTDKLIF. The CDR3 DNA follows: TGTGCTCTTGGGGAACGGTACTGGGGGACCTACACCGATAAACTCATCTTT.

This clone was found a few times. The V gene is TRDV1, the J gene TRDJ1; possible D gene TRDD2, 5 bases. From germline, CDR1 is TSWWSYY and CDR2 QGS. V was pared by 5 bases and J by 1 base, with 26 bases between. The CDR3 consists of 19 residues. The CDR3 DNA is TGTGCTCTTGGGCCGCGACCCCCTACGTGGGTTGGGAGCACCGATAAACTCATCTTT. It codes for CALGPRPPTWVGSTDKLIF.

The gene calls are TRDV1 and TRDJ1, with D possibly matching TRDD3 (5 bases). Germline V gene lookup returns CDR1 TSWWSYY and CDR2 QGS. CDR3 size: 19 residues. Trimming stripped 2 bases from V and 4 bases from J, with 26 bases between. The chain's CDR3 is CALGERPLSQTWGRDKLIF. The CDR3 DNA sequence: TGTGCTCTTGGGGAAAGACCGCTATCCCAAACTTGGGGCCGCGATAAACTCATCTTT.

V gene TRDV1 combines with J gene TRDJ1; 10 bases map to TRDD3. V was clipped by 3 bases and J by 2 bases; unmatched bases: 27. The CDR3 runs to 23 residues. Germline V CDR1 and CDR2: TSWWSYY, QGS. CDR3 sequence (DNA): TGTGCTCTTGGGGAGATACCTATTAAAATCCAACTGGGGGATCAACCGGGGACCGATAAACTCATCTTT. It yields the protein CALGEIPIKIQLGDQPGTDKLIF.

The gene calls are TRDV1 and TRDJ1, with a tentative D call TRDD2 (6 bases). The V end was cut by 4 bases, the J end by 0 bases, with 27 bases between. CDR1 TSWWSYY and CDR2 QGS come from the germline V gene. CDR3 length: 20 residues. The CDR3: CALGASFRTGCNLYTDKLIF. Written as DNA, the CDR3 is TGTGCTCTTGGGGCTTCCTTCCGTACTGGCTGTAATCTTTACACCGATAAACTCATCTTT.

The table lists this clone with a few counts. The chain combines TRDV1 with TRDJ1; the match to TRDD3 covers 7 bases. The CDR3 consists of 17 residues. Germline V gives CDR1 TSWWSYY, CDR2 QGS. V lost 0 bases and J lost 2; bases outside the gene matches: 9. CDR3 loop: CALGELAGGWSTDKLIF. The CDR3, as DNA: TGTGCTCTTGGGGAACTTGCCGGGGGATGGTCAACCGATAAACTCATCTTT.

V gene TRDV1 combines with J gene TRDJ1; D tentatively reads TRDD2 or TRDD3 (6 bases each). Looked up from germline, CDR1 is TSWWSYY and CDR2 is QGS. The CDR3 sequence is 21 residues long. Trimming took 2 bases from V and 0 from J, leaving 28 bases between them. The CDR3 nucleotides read TGTGCTCTTGGGGAATCTCCTACGCCGTACCGGGGATTACCTAACACCGATAAACTCATCTTT. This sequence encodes CALGESPTPYRGLPNTDKLIF.

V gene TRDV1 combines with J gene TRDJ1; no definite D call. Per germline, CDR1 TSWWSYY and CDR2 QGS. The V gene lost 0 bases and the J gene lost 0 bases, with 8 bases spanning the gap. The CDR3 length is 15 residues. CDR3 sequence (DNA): TGTGCTCTTGGGGAACTTACAGGGAACACCGATAAACTCATCTTT. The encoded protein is CALGELTGNTDKLIF.

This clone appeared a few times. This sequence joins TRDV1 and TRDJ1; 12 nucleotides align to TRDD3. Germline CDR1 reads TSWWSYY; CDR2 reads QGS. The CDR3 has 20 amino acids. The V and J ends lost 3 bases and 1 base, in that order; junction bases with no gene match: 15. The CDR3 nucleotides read TGTGCTCTTGGGGAGCCTCTCAGAGCTGGGGGATACGCTTGCACCGATAAACTCATCTTT. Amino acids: CALGEPLRAGGYACTDKLIF.

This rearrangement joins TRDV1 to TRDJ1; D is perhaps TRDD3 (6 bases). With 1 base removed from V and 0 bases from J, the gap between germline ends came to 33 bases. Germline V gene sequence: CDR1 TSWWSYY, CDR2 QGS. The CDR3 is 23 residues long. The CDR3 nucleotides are TGTGCTCTTGGGGAACCGCGCCCCATTACGAGGGGATCCATCGTGCGTTACACCGATAAACTCATCTTT. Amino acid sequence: CALGEPRPITRGSIVRYTDKLIF.

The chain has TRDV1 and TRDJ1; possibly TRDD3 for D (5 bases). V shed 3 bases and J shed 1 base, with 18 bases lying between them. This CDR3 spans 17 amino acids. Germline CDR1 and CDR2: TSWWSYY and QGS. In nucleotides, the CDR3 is TGTGCTCTTGGGGACCCGATTCCCCGGGGACCCACCGATAAACTCATCTTT. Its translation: CALGDPIPRGPTDKLIF.

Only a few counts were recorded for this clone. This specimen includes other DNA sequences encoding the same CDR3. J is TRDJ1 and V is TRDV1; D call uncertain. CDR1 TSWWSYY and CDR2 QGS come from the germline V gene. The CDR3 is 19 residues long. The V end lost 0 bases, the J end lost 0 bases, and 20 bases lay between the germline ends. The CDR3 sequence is CALGELCGHHTLYTDKLIF. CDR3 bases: TGTGCTCTTGGGGAACTATGCGGACATCATACATTGTACACCGATAAACTCATCTTT.

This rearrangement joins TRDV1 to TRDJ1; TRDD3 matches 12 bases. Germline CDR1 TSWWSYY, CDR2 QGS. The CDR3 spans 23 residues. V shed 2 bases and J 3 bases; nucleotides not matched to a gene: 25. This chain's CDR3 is CALGEGTLPLAEFLGDTADKLIF. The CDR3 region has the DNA TGTGCTCTTGGGGAAGGGACCCTTCCCTTGGCTGAGTTTCTGGGGGATACGGCCGATAAACTCATCTTT.

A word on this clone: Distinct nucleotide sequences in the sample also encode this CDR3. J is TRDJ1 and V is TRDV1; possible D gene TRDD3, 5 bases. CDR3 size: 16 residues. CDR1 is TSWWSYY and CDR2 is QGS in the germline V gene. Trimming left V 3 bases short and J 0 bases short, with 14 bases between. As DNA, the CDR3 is TGTGCTCTTGGGGATTATACTGGTGGATACACCGATAAACTCATCTTT. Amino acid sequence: CALGDYTGGYTDKLIF.

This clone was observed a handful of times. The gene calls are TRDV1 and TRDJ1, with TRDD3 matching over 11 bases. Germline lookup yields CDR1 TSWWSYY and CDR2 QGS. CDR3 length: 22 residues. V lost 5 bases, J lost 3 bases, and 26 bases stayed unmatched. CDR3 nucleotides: TGTGCTCTTGGGCAACACTCCCGGAGGTGGGGGATACGCGAAAGGCCTCCCGATAAACTCATCTTT. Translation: CALGQHSRRWGIRERPPDKLIF.

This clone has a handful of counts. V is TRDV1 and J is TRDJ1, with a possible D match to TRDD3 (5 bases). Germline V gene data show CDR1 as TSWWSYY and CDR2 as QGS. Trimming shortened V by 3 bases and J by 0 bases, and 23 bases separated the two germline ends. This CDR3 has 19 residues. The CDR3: CALGEASLKGFSHTDKLIF. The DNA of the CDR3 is TGTGCTCTTGGGGAGGCCTCACTGAAGGGATTCAGCCACACCGATAAACTCATCTTT.

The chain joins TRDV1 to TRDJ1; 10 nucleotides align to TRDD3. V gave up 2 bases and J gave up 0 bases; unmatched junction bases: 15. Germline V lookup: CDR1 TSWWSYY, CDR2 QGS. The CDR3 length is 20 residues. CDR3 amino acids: CALGEETPGGYVTDTDKLIF. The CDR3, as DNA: TGTGCTCTTGGGGAAGAAACGCCGGGGGGATACGTGACAGACACCGATAAACTCATCTTT.

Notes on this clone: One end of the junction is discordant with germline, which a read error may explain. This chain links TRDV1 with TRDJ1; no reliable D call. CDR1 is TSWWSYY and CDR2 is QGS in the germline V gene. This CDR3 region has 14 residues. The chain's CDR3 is CALGGHAETDQLIF. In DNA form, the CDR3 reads TGTGCTCTTGGGGGCCACGCGGAAACCGATCAACTCATCTTT.

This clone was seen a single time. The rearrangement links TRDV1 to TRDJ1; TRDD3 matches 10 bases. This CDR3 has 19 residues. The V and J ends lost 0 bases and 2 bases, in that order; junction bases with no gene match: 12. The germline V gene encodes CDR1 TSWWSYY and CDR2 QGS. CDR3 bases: TGTGCTCTTGGGGAACTTGGGACAAGGGGGATACGCAATACCGATAAACTCATCTTT. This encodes CALGELGTRGIRNTDKLIF.

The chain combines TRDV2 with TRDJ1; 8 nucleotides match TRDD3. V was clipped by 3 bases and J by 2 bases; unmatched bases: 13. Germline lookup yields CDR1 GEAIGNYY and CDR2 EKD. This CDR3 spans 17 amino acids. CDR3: CACDLTGGMYSTDKLIF. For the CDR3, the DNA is TGTGCCTGTGACCTTACTGGGGGGATGTACTCAACCGATAAACTCATCTTT.

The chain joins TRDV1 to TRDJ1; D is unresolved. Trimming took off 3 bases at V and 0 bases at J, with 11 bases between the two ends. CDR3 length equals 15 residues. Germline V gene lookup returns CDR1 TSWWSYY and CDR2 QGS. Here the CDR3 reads CALGDTRLYTDKLIF. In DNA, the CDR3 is TGTGCTCTTGGGGATACCCGCTTGTACACCGATAAACTCATCTTT.

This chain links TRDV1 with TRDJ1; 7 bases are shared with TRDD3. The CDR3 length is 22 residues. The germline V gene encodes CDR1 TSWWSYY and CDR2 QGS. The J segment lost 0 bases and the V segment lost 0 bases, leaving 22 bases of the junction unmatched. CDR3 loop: CALGELVVPYSGGSYHTDKLIF. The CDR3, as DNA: TGTGCTCTTGGGGAACTAGTCGTCCCCTATTCTGGGGGGTCATACCACACCGATAAACTCATCTTT.

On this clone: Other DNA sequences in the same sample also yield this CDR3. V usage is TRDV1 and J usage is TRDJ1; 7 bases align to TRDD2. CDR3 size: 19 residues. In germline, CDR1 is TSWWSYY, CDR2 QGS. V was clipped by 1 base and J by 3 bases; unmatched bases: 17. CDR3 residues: CALGEHRLPKRVSPDKLIF. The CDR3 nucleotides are TGTGCTCTTGGGGAACACAGGCTTCCTAAGCGGGTATCCCCCGATAAACTCATCTTT.

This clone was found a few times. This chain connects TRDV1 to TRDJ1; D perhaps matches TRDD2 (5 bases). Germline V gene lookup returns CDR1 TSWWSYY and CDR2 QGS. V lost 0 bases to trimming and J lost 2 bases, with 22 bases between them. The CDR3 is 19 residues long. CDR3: CALGELPLPPNSHTDKLIF. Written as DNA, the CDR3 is TGTGCTCTTGGGGAACTCCCCCTACCGCCCAACTCCCATACCGATAAACTCATCTTT.

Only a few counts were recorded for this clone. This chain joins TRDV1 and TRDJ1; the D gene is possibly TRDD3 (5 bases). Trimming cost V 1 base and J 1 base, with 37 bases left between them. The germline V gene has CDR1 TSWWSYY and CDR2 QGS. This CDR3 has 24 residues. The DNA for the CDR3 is TGTGCTCTTGGGGAACCGTCCGAGTTAGGGTCGCACGGGGGCGCGGTGGTGTGCACCGATAAACTCATCTTT. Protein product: CALGEPSELGSHGGAVVCTDKLIF.

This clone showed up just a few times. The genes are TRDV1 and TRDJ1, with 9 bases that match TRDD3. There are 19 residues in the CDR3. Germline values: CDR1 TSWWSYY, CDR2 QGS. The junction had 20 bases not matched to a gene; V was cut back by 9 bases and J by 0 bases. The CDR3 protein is CALYIRRHWGKRNTDKLIF. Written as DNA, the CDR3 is TGTGCTCTCTATATTCGGAGACACTGGGGGAAACGTAACACCGATAAACTCATCTTT.

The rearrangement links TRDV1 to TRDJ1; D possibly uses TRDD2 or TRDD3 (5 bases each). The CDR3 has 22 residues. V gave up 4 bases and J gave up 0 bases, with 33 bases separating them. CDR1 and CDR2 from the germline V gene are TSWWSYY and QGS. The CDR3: CALGARRSLRARGIQYTDKLIF. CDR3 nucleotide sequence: TGTGCTCTTGGGGCCCGAAGGTCCCTACGGGCTCGTGGGATTCAGTACACCGATAAACTCATCTTT.

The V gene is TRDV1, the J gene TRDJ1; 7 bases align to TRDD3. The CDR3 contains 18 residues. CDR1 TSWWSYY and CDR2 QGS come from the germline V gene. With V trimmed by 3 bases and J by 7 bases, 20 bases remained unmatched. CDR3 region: CALGDAWVAGGFCGKLIF. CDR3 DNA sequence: TGTGCTCTTGGGGACGCCTGGGTGGCTGGGGGTTTCTGCGGTAAACTCATCTTT.

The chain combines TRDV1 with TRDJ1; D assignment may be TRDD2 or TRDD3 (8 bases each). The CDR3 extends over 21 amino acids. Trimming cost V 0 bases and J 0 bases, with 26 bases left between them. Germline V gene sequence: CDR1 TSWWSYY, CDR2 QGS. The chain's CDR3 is CALGELKVFLLGAPYTDKLIF. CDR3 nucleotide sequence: TGTGCTCTTGGGGAACTGAAAGTCTTCCTACTGGGGGCCCCGTACACCGATAAACTCATCTTT.